This T cell receptor beta chain was recovered during a study of T cell changes during pregnancy in multiple sclerosis. Generated by immunoSEQ multiplex PCR, the TCRdb table keeps only in-frame clones and is missing some. The table records some 77,000 clones, approximately 94% of them present only once. This clone showed up just once. Germline CDR1 MNHEY, CDR2 SVGAGI. V shed 4 bases, J shed 3 bases, and the junction held 8 bases outside the gene matches. The CDR3 is 16 residues long. The sample here was peripheral blood, taken after pregnancy. This receptor was obtained from a female donor in good health, enrolled as a control in a pregnancy study. J is TRBJ2-7 and V is TRBV6-5; 11 nucleotides line up with TRBD1. This CDR3 is CASSSVRTGGLYEQYF. In nucleotides, the CDR3 is TGTGCCAGCAGTTCCGTCAGGACAGGGGGCCTCTACGAGCAGTACTTC.